This T cell receptor (beta chain) stems from a study of shared clonotypes between healthy human individuals. Naive CD8 cells lacked CD45RO and underwent positive selection for CCR7, leaving out terminally differentiated effector memory CD45RA+ cells. Study-wide results and limits: Larger richness was generally estimated for naive than memory subsets. Sequencing depth was predicted to influence how clonotypes are shared among donors.

In regard to this clone: Its antigen is as yet unknown. Distinct nucleotide sequences in the sample also encode this CDR3.

Sequencing was at deep level. Several immunoSEQ plates held equal portions of the genomic DNA taken from each subset. Profiled with immunoSEQ multiplex PCR; TCRdb holds only in-frame clones, not every one. This table has some 2.1 million clones, about 95% appearing once. The sequencing sample was made of naive CD8+ T cells sorted from blood. The receptor was derived from a man aged 18 to 30 in good health.

CDR3 sequence reads: CASSFADYGYTF. The CDR3 DNA follows: TGTGCCAGCAGCTTCGCTGACTATGGCTACACCTTC. The rearrangement links TRBV5-6 to TRBJ1-2; D is unclear. Trimming left V 2 bases short and J 3 bases short, with 5 bases between. Looked up from germline, CDR1 is SGHDT and CDR2 is YYEEEE. The CDR3 sequence is 12 residues long.